The 9 T cell receptor beta chains given below trace back to one sample, sequenced in a study of OX40 agonist ivuxolimab in advanced cancers. This table comes from immunoSEQ multiplex PCR, and its TCRdb copy is limited to in-frame clones, with some not included. The sample yields about 61,000 clones, less than 90% seen once. Sequenced here: CD4+ or CD8+ T cells sorted from blood, sampled in a trial of the OX40 agonist ivuxolimab. The receptors were gathered from an adult with an advanced solid tumor such as melanoma, head and neck, liver or kidney cancer.

CDR3 protein: CAWRLRTTGELFF. In DNA form, the CDR3 reads TGTGCCTGGAGACTTAGAACCACCGGGGAGCTGTTTTTT. The chain combines TRBV30 with TRBJ2-2, with D unresolved. The CDR3 consists of 13 residues. Deletions cut 3 bases from V and 4 bases from J, with 9 bases between. Per germline, CDR1 GTSNPN and CDR2 SVGIG (reference sequence).

The CDR3 DNA sequence: TGTGCCAGCAGCCAAGAGGCTAGCGGGAGAGGCACAGATACGCAGTATTTT. This sequence encodes CASSQEASGRGTDTQYF. V and J are TRBV4-2 and TRBJ2-3; TRBD2 agrees at 10 bases. This CDR3 region has 17 residues. Germline V CDR1 and CDR2: LGHNA, YNFKEQ. Trimming cost V 0 bases and J 1 base; bases outside gene matches: 4.

This clone has just one count. The chain has TRBV4-2 and TRBJ1-2; 8 bases agree with TRBD1. Germline V gives CDR1 LGHNA, CDR2 YNFKEQ. The J segment lost 8 bases and the V segment lost 3 bases, leaving 11 bases of the junction unmatched. The CDR3 length is 15 residues. CDR3 region: CASSQERQGSGGYTF. The DNA for the CDR3 is TGTGCCAGCAGCCAGGAAAGACAGGGGTCGGGGGGCTACACCTTC.

This chain joins TRBV5-4 and TRBJ2-6, with D possibly matching TRBD1 (5 bases). Trimming took off 0 bases at V and 2 bases at J, with 6 bases between the two ends. Looked up from germline, CDR1 is SGHNT and CDR2 is YYREEE (reference sequence). The CDR3 runs 15 residues. CDR3 in DNA: TGTGCCAGCAGCTTGGAGGGGCCTGGGGCCAACGTCCTGACTTTC. Translating gives CASSLEGPGANVLTF.

This clone has only a few counts. V is TRBV9 and J is TRBJ1-1; D call uncertain. Deletions cut 0 bases from V and 4 bases from J, with 13 bases between. The germline gives CDR1 SGDLS, CDR2 YYNGEE. CDR3 length: 15 amino acids. In nucleotides, the CDR3 is TGTGCCAGCAGCGTAGTGCCCAGCACAGCCACTGAAGCTTTCTTT. It yields the protein CASSVVPSTATEAFF.

This clone was recorded once. The chain carries TRBV5-1 and TRBJ2-3; 7 bases map to TRBD1. CDR1 and CDR2 (germline): SGHRS, YFSETQ. V lost 5 bases and J lost 6; bases outside the gene matches: 6. The CDR3 is 13 residues long. CDR3 amino acids: CASRGGPRDTQYF. The DNA of the CDR3 is TGCGCCAGCAGAGGGGGCCCCCGGGATACGCAGTATTTT.

This clone was observed a handful of times. The chain links TRBV19 to TRBJ2-3; TRBD1 agrees at 7 bases. Germline V lookup: CDR1 LNHDA, CDR2 SQIVND (reference sequence). CDR3 length equals 14 residues. J lost 1 base, V lost 6 bases, and 4 bases had no gene match. CDR3 sequence (DNA): TGTGCCAGTAGGAAGGGGGCCCGCACAGATACGCAGTATTTT. It codes for CASRKGARTDTQYF. Together with reference TRBV19 and TRBJ2-3, the CDR3 gives the full variable domain: DGGITQSPKYLFRKEGQNVTLSCEQNLNHDAMYWYRQDPGQGLRLIYYSQIVNDFQKGDIAEGYSVSREKKESFPLTVTSAQKNPTAFYLCASRKGARTDTQYFGPGTRLTVL.

This chain joins TRBV25-1 and TRBJ2-7, with 7 nucleotides matching TRBD2. This CDR3 is built from 14 residues. V lost 2 bases, J lost 13 bases, and 14 bases stayed unmatched. CDR1 is MGHDK and CDR2 is SYGVNS in the germline V gene. The CDR3, as DNA: TGTGCCAGCAGTGAAGGCCACGGGACTAACCCCACATACTTC. It specifies CASSEGHGTNPTYF.

The chain couples TRBV10-3 to TRBJ2-3; TRBD1 or TRBD2 may be the D gene (5 bases each). The CDR3 totals 14 residues. The V gene lost 10 bases and the J gene lost 2 bases, with 16 bases spanning the gap. CDR1 ENHRY and CDR2 SYGVKD come from the germline V gene. Here the CDR3 DNA reads TGTGCCACCGGGACGGCCAGCGACACAGATACGCAGTATTTT. Amino acid sequence: CATGTASDTDTQYF.